This T cell receptor beta chain was captured by sequencing in a study of T cell clonality in common variable immunodeficiency. Points from the study as a whole: Fewer deletions and N-nucleotide insertions were reportedly seen in common variable immunodeficiency TCR beta sequences. CVID subjects shared fewer TCRbeta clones than healthy controls did.

Profiling relied on immunoSEQ multiplex PCR, and the TCRdb table lists in-frame clones only, not all of them. Observed in the sample are around 30,000 clones, none of them singletons. The CVID group had more than 12 females and 25 to 35 males, mean age roughly 40. This clone occurred a few times. Its cognate antigen is unknown. Sequencing ends 3 residues short of the CDR3 end; the germline J gene provides the rest. V dropped 5 bases and J dropped 2; count of bases not matched to a gene: 8. Germline assignment: CDR1 SEHNR and CDR2 FQNEAQ (reference sequence). This CDR3 contains 15 residues. This rearrangement joins TRBV7-9 to TRBJ2-5, with 7 bases identical to TRBD2. The sequencing sample was made of peripheral blood mononuclear cells. The sequence came from a human donor with common variable immunodeficiency. The CDR3 region is CASSPLADLQETQYF. The CDR3 DNA, read in part, is TGTGCCAGCAGCCCTCTAGCGGACCTGCAAGAGACC.